Given below is one TCR beta chain in context. The target antigen is unknown. A second PCR, run for about 6 to 12 cycles, used a sample-barcoded 5' primer plus a J-beta primer mix. One entry per CDR3 protein results from TCRdb running MiXCR on the 5' RACE reads. The sample yields around 1.5 million distinct CDR3 sequences, 45% to 70% seen once. The data belong to a study of blood T cells in healthy people across ages. Whole-study findings and limits: The authors considered diversity estimates from one million T cells to be underestimates.

The donors, all healthy, were Caucasians living in Russia, aged roughly 6 to 100. Collection of ten milliliters of peripheral blood was performed for each donor. Germline V lookup: CDR1 MNHEY, CDR2 SVGEGT. This CDR3 is built from 15 residues. Sequencing was performed on blood. The TCR was taken from a man aged 18 to 30 in good health. This chain connects TRBV6-2 or TRBV6-3 to TRBJ2-5, with TRBD1 matching 7 bases. Matching the DNA end better, TRBJ2-7 makes the J call doubtful. As DNA, the CDR3 is TGTGCCAGCAGTGAGAGACAGGGACCCTTGCTCGAGCAGTACTTC. Translation: CASSERQGPLLEQYF.